These 11 T cell receptor beta chains came from one sample sequenced in a study of OX40 agonist ivuxolimab in advanced cancers. The assay was immunoSEQ multiplex PCR, and TCRdb's table has in-frame clones only and misses some. Here the sample spans 90,000 to 100,000 clones, roughly nine tenths being singletons. The sequencing used CD4+ or CD8+ T cells sorted from blood, collected in a trial of the OX40 agonist ivuxolimab. The receptors originated from an adult with an advanced solid tumor such as melanoma, head and neck, liver or kidney cancer.

The rearrangement joins TRBV4-2 to TRBJ2-2, with D possibly matching TRBD2 (5 bases). V gave up 1 base and J gave up 1 base, with 16 bases separating them. Per germline, CDR1 LGHNA and CDR2 YNFKEQ. The CDR3 totals 18 residues. For the CDR3, the DNA is TGTGCCAGCAGCCAAGGGCCCCAGTCGGGGAGGAACACCGGGGAGCTGTTTTTT. Protein sequence: CASSQGPQSGRNTGELFF.

V is TRBV2 and J is TRBJ2-7, with D uncertain. Germline CDR1 reads SNHLY; CDR2 reads FYNNEI. Deletions cut 2 bases from V and 0 bases from J, with 14 bases between. The CDR3 runs to 16 residues. CDR3 loop: CASSEWHRLSSYEQYV. Here the CDR3 DNA reads TGTGCCAGCAGTGAATGGCACAGACTTAGCTCCTACGAGCAGTACGTC.

The rearrangement joins TRBV4-2 to TRBJ2-1; D call uncertain. CDR1 is LGHNA, CDR2 YNFKEQ, per germline. V was pared by 1 base and J by 9 bases, with 7 bases between. This CDR3 has 12 residues. DNA of the CDR3: TGTGCCAGCAGCCAAGGTATCTCTGAGCAGTTCTTC. Protein sequence: CASSQGISEQFF.

The rearrangement joins TRBV6-6 to TRBJ1-2; D gene uncertain. The V gene lost 2 bases and the J gene lost 8 bases, with 9 bases spanning the gap. The germline V gene encodes CDR1 MNHNY and CDR2 SVGAGI (reference sequence). The CDR3 is made up of 12 amino acids. CDR3 DNA: TGTGCCAGCAGTTACCGAGGAGAAGGCTACACCTTC. Residues: CASSYRGEGYTF.

The chain combines TRBV14 with TRBJ1-3; D is uncertain. There are 12 residues in the CDR3. V dropped 4 bases and J dropped 3 bases, with 4 bases sitting between them. The germline gives CDR1 SGHDN, CDR2 FVKESK. CDR3 coding DNA: TGTGCCAGCAGCCTACGTGGAAACACCATATATTTT. Translating it yields CASSLRGNTIYF.

The count of this clone is one. The chain has TRBV7-6 and TRBJ2-1, with D possibly matching TRBD2 (6 bases). CDR1 is SGHVS, CDR2 FNYEAQ, per germline. Trimming shortened V by 1 base and J by 9 bases, and 10 bases separated the two germline ends. The CDR3 covers 13 residues. This CDR3 is CASSLVLAAEQFF. Written as DNA, the CDR3 is TGTGCCAGCAGCTTAGTACTAGCTGCTGAGCAGTTCTTC.

This clone was recorded only once. The J gene is TRBJ1-2, the V gene TRBV20-1; D is ambiguous. The ends were cut back, 8 bases at V and 6 bases at J, with 4 bases in the middle. The CDR3 totals 8 residues. Germline loops: CDR1 DFQATT, CDR2 SNEGSKA (reference sequence). The CDR3 spells CSQDGYTF. The CDR3 nucleotides are TGCAGTCAGGATGGCTACACCTTC.

The gene calls are TRBV10-2 and TRBJ2-7; D ambiguous. The CDR3 covers 13 residues. Germline V gene lookup returns CDR1 WSHSY and CDR2 SAAADI. V was pared by 6 bases and J by 0 bases, with 9 bases between. CDR3 DNA: TGCGCCAGCAGATTCACGGTCTCCTACGAGCAGTACTTC. Protein sequence: CASRFTVSYEQYF.

CDR3 sequence reads: CASSISADNQPQHF. The CDR3 nucleotides read TGTGCCAGTAGTATTTCGGCGGACAATCAGCCCCAGCATTTT. The V gene is TRBV19, the J gene TRBJ1-5; D uncertain. Germline values: CDR1 LNHDA, CDR2 SQIVND (reference sequence). CDR3 length equals 14 residues. V was cut by 3 bases and J by 3 bases, with 9 bases left in between.

The chain joins TRBV20-1 to TRBJ2-7; D remains unclear. The V end was cut by 6 bases, the J end by 2 bases, with 8 bases between. The CDR3 has 11 amino acids. Germline V gene sequence: CDR1 DFQATT, CDR2 SNEGSKA (reference sequence). In DNA form, the CDR3 reads TGCAGTGCGGTTCTTCCCTACGAGCAGTACTTC. It encodes CSAVLPYEQYF.

The V call is TRBV5-1, the J call TRBJ2-2; no clear D gene. Germline lookup yields CDR1 SGHRS and CDR2 YFSETQ. V lost 1 base and J lost 3, with 4 bases in between. CDR3 size: 13 residues. Here the CDR3 reads CASSLRDTGELFF. The CDR3 DNA is TGCGCCAGCAGCTTGAGAGACACCGGGGAGCTGTTTTTT.